The clone carrying this T cell receptor beta chain was found many times. What it recognizes is unknown. Axillary draining lymph nodes of breast cancer patients supplied the node samples. The sample comes from a study of breast tumors, draining lymph nodes, adjacent tissues. The CDR3 runs 13 residues. V shed 8 bases, J shed 0 bases, and the junction held 6 bases outside the gene matches. Germline values: CDR1 GTSNPN, CDR2 SVGIG (reference sequence). TCRdb passed the multiplex PCR reads through MiXCR, listing each CDR3 protein once. The sample comprises more than 80,000 distinct CDR3 sequences, more than 30% of which are singletons, and approximately 5% rests with the top ten. Study-level points and caveats: Most tumor T cells seemingly derive from lymph node, then expand in tumor.

What was sequenced was axillary lymph node tissue. This chain connects TRBV30 to TRBJ2-7; 8 bases fit TRBD2. The clonotype comes from a female donor with breast cancer. Some clones in this sample may be carry-over from other donors' samples. The CDR3 protein is CAARREVSYEQYF. In DNA, the CDR3 is TGTGCCGCGCGGCGGGAGGTCTCCTACGAGCAGTACTTC.